This T cell receptor (beta chain) appears in the sequencing data of a study of cytomegalovirus exposure and HLA in healthy donors. The overall study: Earlier sequencing of some 170 million T cells yielded nearly 120 million unique TCR beta sequences.

Study results and caveats: Overall, approximately 150 TCR beta chains were annotated as cytomegalovirus-associated. Later work found that TCR association rates differed between HLA loci; DRB1 had the most and HLA-C the fewest. Relative to equally common others, HLA-associated TCR beta chains showed greater clonal expansion in a later analysis.

The PCR used 60 Vbeta and 13 Jbeta primers. Libraries were prepared by immunoSEQ multiplex PCR; TCRdb keeps only in-frame clonotypes and omits some of them. The sample comprises 150,000 to 200,000 clones, roughly 84% of which are singletons, and under 7.5% rests with the top ten. About this clone: Its antigen is as yet unknown.

This CDR3 spans 14 amino acids. Germline CDR1 reads SGHRS; CDR2 reads YFSETQ. V lost 4 bases and J 8 bases, leaving 16 bases between the germline ends. The sequenced sample was PBMCs. This receptor was identified in a man over 45 in good health and CMV-seropositive. The J gene is TRBJ2-1, the V gene TRBV5-1; D may be TRBD1 (5 bases). The chain's CDR3 is CASSDSILPHEQFF. DNA for the CDR3: TGCGCCAGCAGCGACAGTATACTCCCACATGAGCAGTTCTTC.